The rows below give T cell receptor beta chains drawn from one sample of a study of a mutant IDH1 vaccine in newly diagnosed glioma. Method: immunoSEQ multiplex PCR; TCRdb's copy keeps in-frame clones and lacks some. The table lists around 50,000 clones, roughly 80% of them singletons. No antigen has been identified for these receptors. The sample here was PBMCs, taken from a glioma patient whose treatment included an IDH1 peptide vaccine. The receptors derive from a woman between 18 and 29 years old with glioma. The CDR3 runs from the conserved cysteine through the conserved F or W. The D gene is left open where the match is weak. Part of the rows lack a size; the others show once, few, many or a class for expanded clones.

d_call clone_size j_call v_call cdr3_aa cdr3_nt
TRBD2 - TRBJ2-7 TRBV27 CASSVRGAYEQYF TGTGCCAGCAGCGTACGGGGGGCCTACGAGCAGTACTTC
TRBD2 - TRBJ2-3 TRBV19 CASSMGLAAPTQYF TGTGCCAGTAGTATGGGACTAGCGGCCCCCACGCAGTATTTT
- - TRBJ1-4 TRBV11-2 CASSLPGYEKLFF TGTGCCAGCAGCTTACCGGGCTATGAAAAACTGTTTTTT
- once TRBJ1-2 TRBV23-1 CASSPEVYGYTF TGCGCCAGCAGTCCAGAAGTCTATGGCTACACCTTC
- - TRBJ2-1 TRBV7-9 CASSYSSVEQFF TGTGCCAGCAGCTATTCTAGCGTTGAGCAGTTCTTC
TRBD2 - TRBJ2-2 TRBV15 CATRPAGGTGELFF TGTGCCACCCGGCCAGCGGGGGGGACCGGGGAGCTGTTTTTT
TRBD1 - TRBJ2-4 TRBV5-1 CASSLTGGKDIQYF TGCGCCAGCAGCCTGACAGGGGGCAAAGACATTCAGTACTTC
TRBD2 - TRBJ2-5 TRBV11-2 CASSLPSGRRKTQYF TGTGCCAGCAGCTTGCCTAGCGGGAGGAGGAAGACCCAGTACTTC
TRBD1 - TRBJ1-2 TRBV19 CASISRDRDYGYTF TGTGCCAGTATTTCCCGGGACAGGGACTATGGCTACACCTTC
- - TRBJ1-4 TRBV21-1 CASSKEEGATNEKLFF TGTGCCAGCAGCAAAGAGGAGGGGGCGACTAATGAAAAACTGTTTTTT
- - TRBJ2-5 TRBV2 CASSPREGTQYF TGTGCCAGCAGTCCCAGGGAAGGTACCCAGTACTTC
- - TRBJ1-2 TRBV5-4 CASSLERSGPRGGGYTF TGTGCCAGCAGCTTGGAGCGGTCTGGACCGAGGGGAGGTGGCTACACCTTC
TRBD1 - TRBJ2-3 TRBV27 CASSLTSGQGEYF TGTGCCAGCAGTTTAACTTCCGGACAGGGCGAGTATTTT
- - TRBJ2-1 TRBV11-2 CASSSQTSSNEQFF TGTGCCAGCAGCTCGCAGACTAGTAGCAATGAGCAGTTCTTC
- - TRBJ2-2 TRBV6-5 CASSFFTGELFF TGTGCCAGCAGTTTTTTCACCGGGGAGCTGTTTTTT
TRBD2 few TRBJ2-3 TRBV6-1 CASSEGSGGATDTQYF TGTGCCAGCAGTGAAGGGAGCGGGGGGGCTACAGATACGCAGTATTTT
- once TRBJ1-5 TRBV5-1 CASSSVGGGQPQHF TGCGCCAGCAGCTCGGTGGGGGGAGGACAGCCCCAGCATTTT
- - TRBJ1-1 TRBV7-6 CASSRRQELEAFF TGTGCCAGCAGCAGACGACAAGAACTTGAAGCTTTCTTT
- - TRBJ1-2 TRBV9 CASSVGQGALANYGYTF TGTGCCAGCAGCGTAGGTCAAGGGGCGCTAGCTAACTATGGCTACACCTTC
- - TRBJ2-5 TRBV7-8 CASSSWRSPQETQYF TGTGCCAGCAGCTCATGGCGGAGCCCCCAAGAGACCCAGTACTTC
- - TRBJ1-2 TRBV6-5 CASWGPVYGYTF TGTGCCAGCTGGGGACCTGTCTATGGCTACACCTTC
- - TRBJ1-2 TRBV6-5 CASSPGQQRDGYTF TGTGCCAGCAGCCCTGGACAACAACGGGATGGCTACACCTTC
- - TRBJ2-2 TRBV15 CATSRDLRVSGELFF TGTGCCACCAGCAGAGATCTGAGGGTATCCGGGGAGCTGTTTTTT
- - TRBJ2-1 TRBV9 CASSVAPGPTSYNEQFF TGTGCCAGCAGCGTAGCTCCTGGACCCACCTCCTACAATGAGCAGTTCTTC
- - TRBJ2-2 TRBV7-7 CASSPGLANTGELFF TGTGCTAGCAGCCCAGGACTCGCGAACACCGGGGAGCTGTTTTTT